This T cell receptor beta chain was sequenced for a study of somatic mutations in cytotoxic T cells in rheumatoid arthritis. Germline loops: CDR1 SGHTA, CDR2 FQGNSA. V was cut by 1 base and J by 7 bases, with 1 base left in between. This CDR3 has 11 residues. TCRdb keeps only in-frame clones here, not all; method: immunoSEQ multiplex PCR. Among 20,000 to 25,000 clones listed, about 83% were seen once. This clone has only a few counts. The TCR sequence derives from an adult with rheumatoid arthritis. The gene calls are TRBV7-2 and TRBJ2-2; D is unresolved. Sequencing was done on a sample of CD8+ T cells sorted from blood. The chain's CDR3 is CASSLVGELFF. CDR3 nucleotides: TGTGCCAGCAGCTTAGTCGGGGAGCTGTTTTTT.